The 29 T cell receptor beta chains listed next were all sequenced from one sample in a study of beta chain features in type 1 diabetes (dated by TCRdb to between 2017 and 2018). Libraries were prepared through the immunoSEQ multiplex PCR assay. The entire isolated RNA was reverse transcribed using the High Capacity cDNA Reverse Transcription Kit, and thus expressed TCRB transcripts were sequenced. The table comes from immuneACCESS by way of TCRdb, which keeps in-frame sequences with V and J called. Part of the clones is missing from these tables; in studies checked, under half for an unresolved V gene and the rest for unknown reasons. In all, the sample holds 850,000 to 900,000 clones, and around a sixth of those were seen once. Of the sample, 0.02% to 0.03% falls within the top ten clones. The sequencing input was naive CD4+ T cells from blood. This specimen's cell subset or site label, interpreted: true naive CD4+ T cells. These receptors were obtained from a woman aged 18 to 35 in good health.

There are a few counts of this clone. This chain links TRBV19 with TRBJ2-7; D is uncertain. Germline CDR1 reads LNHDA; CDR2 reads SQIVND (reference sequence). CDR3 length: 13 residues. Trimming cost V 3 bases and J 6 bases, with 12 bases left between them. The CDR3 DNA reads TGTGCCAGTAGTATCGGCCATTCGATCGAGCAGTACTTC. Translating it yields CASSIGHSIEQYF.

This clone was picked up a small number of times. The chain has TRBV15 and TRBJ2-7; D is perhaps TRBD2 (5 bases). The ends were cut back, 2 bases at V and 3 bases at J, with 8 bases in the middle. The CDR3 loop spans 13 amino acids. Per the germline V gene, CDR1 is LNHNV and CDR2 is YYDKDF (reference sequence). The CDR3 loop is CATSRKLDYEQYF. The CDR3 coding sequence is TGTGCCACCAGCAGAAAACTAGACTACGAGCAGTACTTC.

Details on this clone: Other DNA sequences in this sample translate to the same CDR3. This chain connects TRBV10-3 to TRBJ2-1; 12 nucleotides align to TRBD2. This CDR3 spans 14 amino acids. Trimming took 6 bases from V and 4 from J; bases not matched to a gene: 1. The germline V gene has CDR1 ENHRY and CDR2 SYGVKD. Here the CDR3 DNA reads TGTGCCATCAGGACTAGCGGGAGTTACAATGAGCAGTTCTTC. Protein: CAIRTSGSYNEQFF.

CDR3 bases: TGTGCCAGCTCACCGAGGGGCTTAGCCTCAGGGAAGGTGGGCGAGCAGTACTTC. It codes for CASSPRGLASGKVGEQYF. The chain links TRBV18 to TRBJ2-7; D may match TRBD1 or TRBD2 (5 bases each). Trimming cost V 3 bases and J 6 bases, with 27 bases left between them. CDR3 length: 18 residues. Per the germline V gene, CDR1 is KGHSH and CDR2 is LQKENI.

Only a few counts were recorded for this clone. J is TRBJ2-1 and V is TRBV6-6; TRBD2 matches at 10 bases. Germline trimming cut 4 bases from V and 0 bases from J; bases unmatched to any gene: 0. Germline assignment: CDR1 MNHNY and CDR2 SVGAGI (reference sequence). The CDR3 totals 15 residues. The CDR3 sequence is CASSSSGSSYNEQFF. CDR3 DNA sequence: TGTGCCAGCAGTTCTAGCGGGAGCTCCTACAATGAGCAGTTCTTC.

J is TRBJ2-1 and V is TRBV6-5; 9 bases match TRBD2. Germline V gene sequence: CDR1 MNHEY, CDR2 SVGAGI. Unmatched junction bases numbered 8, after V lost 4 bases and J lost 4 bases. The CDR3 runs 16 residues. The CDR3 nucleotides read TGTGCCAGCAGTTCCCTGACTAGCGGCGGATACAATGAGCAGTTCTTC. Protein sequence: CASSSLTSGGYNEQFF.

This clone was recorded a few times. The chain employs TRBV10-3 and TRBJ2-3; 8 nucleotides match TRBD2. CDR1 and CDR2 from the germline V gene are ENHRY and SYGVKD. V shed 10 bases and J 2 bases; nucleotides not matched to a gene: 11. The length of the CDR3 is 15 residues. CDR3 amino acids: CATTTSVTPTDTQYF. The CDR3 coding sequence is TGTGCCACCACGACTAGCGTAACTCCCACAGATACGCAGTATTTT.

The chain employs TRBV19 and TRBJ2-5, with TRBD2 as a possible D gene (6 bases). Germline lookup yields CDR1 LNHDA and CDR2 SQIVND (reference sequence). The CDR3 has 12 amino acids. V dropped 11 bases and J dropped 5 bases, with 15 bases sitting between them. The CDR3: CAVQGGGETQYF. DNA of the CDR3: TGTGCCGTCCAGGGTGGGGGGGAGACCCAGTACTTC. Drawing the rest from reference TRBV19 and TRBJ2-5, the complete variable domain is DGGITQSPKYLFRKEGQNVTLSCEQNLNHDAMYWYRQDPGQGLRLIYYSQIVNDFQKGDIAEGYSVSREKKESFPLTVTSAQKNPTAFYLCAVQGGGETQYFGPGTRLLVL.

This clone has more than one count but fewer than ten. This sequence joins TRBV29-1 and TRBJ2-5; 8 bases line up with TRBD2. There are 12 residues in the CDR3. V dropped 7 bases and J dropped 5; count of bases not matched to a gene: 6. Per the germline V gene, CDR1 is SQVTM and CDR2 is ANQGSEA. As DNA, the CDR3 is TGCAGCGCCGGGAGGGGGACGGAGACCCAGTACTTC. Residues: CSAGRGTETQYF. The full variable domain, with the rest looked up from reference TRBV29-1 and TRBJ2-5, is SAVISQKPSRDICQRGTSLTIQCQVDSQVTMMFWYRQQPGQSLTLIATANQGSEATYESGFVIDKFPISRPNLTFSTLTVSNMSPEDSSIYLCSAGRGTETQYFGPGTRLLVL.

The chain is built from TRBV28 and TRBJ1-2, with D hard to call. The germline gives CDR1 MDHEN, CDR2 SYDVKM. There are 14 residues in the CDR3. Trimming shortened V by 2 bases and J by 9 bases, and 16 bases separated the two germline ends. This chain's CDR3 is CASSLVIPQPRYTF. The CDR3, as DNA: TGTGCCAGCAGTTTAGTTATCCCGCAACCCCGCTACACCTTC.

This clone was detected only a few times. The chain links TRBV28 to TRBJ2-7; the D gene could be TRBD1 or TRBD2 (5 bases each). In germline, CDR1 is MDHEN, CDR2 SYDVKM. The germline V and J ends were trimmed by 8 bases and 3 bases, with 20 bases remaining between them. The CDR3 length is 15 residues. CDR3 nucleotides: TGTGCCAGCCGCTCTGGGACGGCCCACCTCTACGAGCAGTACTTC. This codes for CASRSGTAHLYEQYF.

The chain has TRBV18 and TRBJ1-3; no definite D call. Between the trimmed V and J ends, which lost 6 bases and 0 bases, there was a span of 18 bases. This CDR3 has 17 residues. Germline V CDR1 and CDR2: KGHSH, LQKENI. The CDR3 DNA reads as TGTGCCAGCTCCTCTTTGGTTGGCAGCGACTCTGGAAACACCATATATTTT. Translated, it gives CASSSLVGSDSGNTIYF.

This clone was observed a handful of times. The chain recombines TRBV7-3 with TRBJ1-3, with D perhaps TRBD1 (5 bases). Trimming left V 5 bases short and J 4 bases short, with 9 bases between. From germline, CDR1 is SGHTA and CDR2 FQGTGA. The CDR3 spans 13 residues. For the CDR3, the DNA is TGTGCCAGCAGCCCAGGACACGGAAACACCATATATTTT. This translates into CASSPGHGNTIYF.

The chain combines TRBV7-3 with TRBJ2-1, with D perhaps TRBD2 (5 bases). This CDR3 spans 16 amino acids. Germline-derived CDR1 and CDR2 are SGHTA and FQGTGA. V lost 2 bases and J lost 10, with 21 bases in between. In nucleotides, the CDR3 is TGTGCCAGCAGCTTAGCACTAGTTTTTGGAACAATGGAGCAGTTCTTC. This encodes CASSLALVFGTMEQFF.

This clone was seen a handful of times. The chain joins TRBV5-1 to TRBJ1-1; no clear D. Trimming left V 2 bases short and J 4 bases short, with 12 bases between. CDR3 size: 14 residues. Germline CDR1 reads SGHRS; CDR2 reads YFSETQ. CDR3 nucleotide sequence: TGCGCCAGCAGCTTTGCGCTCGGGAGCACTGAAGCTTTCTTT. Its protein is CASSFALGSTEAFF.

This sequence joins TRBV5-1 and TRBJ2-7; 9 nucleotides line up with TRBD1. The CDR3 extends over 15 amino acids. Germline-derived CDR1 and CDR2 are SGHRS and YFSETQ. J gave up 3 bases and V 0 bases, and 4 bases lay outside the gene matches. The CDR3 is CASSLDLTGGYEQYF. The DNA for the CDR3 is TGCGCCAGCAGCTTGGATCTGACAGGGGGCTACGAGCAGTACTTC.

The CDR3 sequence is CASSLIPGVYEQYF. In nucleotides, the CDR3 is TGTGCCAGCAGCTTAATACCAGGGGTTTACGAGCAGTACTTC. The gene calls are TRBV7-2 and TRBJ2-7, with D possibly being TRBD1 (6 bases). Germline values: CDR1 SGHTA, CDR2 FQGNSA. The V and J ends lost 2 bases and 4 bases respectively, with 12 bases between them. CDR3 length: 14 amino acids.

The V call is TRBV28, the J call TRBJ2-7, with TRBD1 matching 7 bases. The CDR3 is 15 residues long. The germline CDR1 and CDR2 sequences are MDHEN and SYDVKM. With 4 bases clipped from V and 1 base from J, the junction kept 7 bases outside the gene matches. This CDR3 reads CASSSTGLKSYEQYF. The DNA of the CDR3 is TGTGCCAGCAGTTCGACAGGGCTGAAGTCCTACGAGCAGTACTTC.

The rearrangement joins TRBV18 to TRBJ1-4; tentative D call: TRBD1 (5 bases). The V end lost 3 bases, the J end lost 0 bases, and 17 bases lay between the germline ends. The germline V gene has CDR1 KGHSH and CDR2 LQKENI. The CDR3 sequence is 18 residues long. In DNA, the CDR3 is TGTGCCAGCTCACCCCCTCAGGACATTCCGGCAACTAATGAAAAACTGTTTTTT. Translating gives CASSPPQDIPATNEKLFF.

There are a few counts of this clone. The chain has TRBV5-6 and TRBJ2-2, with 11 nucleotides matching TRBD1. Trimming took 2 bases from V and 4 from J; bases not matched to a gene: 4. The CDR3 has 16 residues. Per germline, CDR1 SGHDT and CDR2 YYEEEE. CDR3: CASSLAGTGGTGELFF. CDR3 sequence (DNA): TGTGCCAGCAGCTTAGCCGGGACAGGGGGCACCGGGGAGCTGTTTTTT.

Only a few counts were recorded for this clone. V usage is TRBV2 and J usage is TRBJ2-7; D might be TRBD1 or TRBD2, each matching 5 bases. V lost 9 bases, J lost 2 bases, and 17 bases lay in between. The germline V gene has CDR1 SNHLY and CDR2 FYNNEI. The CDR3 sequence is 14 residues long. The CDR3 DNA follows: TGTGCCAGTACAGATCCCGGGACGGCCTACGAGCAGTACTTC. This encodes CASTDPGTAYEQYF.

The chain has TRBV7-2 and TRBJ1-4; weak D call: TRBD1 (5 bases). The CDR3 covers 17 residues. V lost 0 bases to trimming and J lost 4 bases, with 15 bases between them. Germline-derived CDR1 and CDR2 are SGHTA and FQGNSA. CDR3: CASSLARGGTLNEKLFF. The DNA for the CDR3 is TGTGCCAGCAGCTTAGCGAGGGGCGGGACCCTTAATGAAAAACTGTTTTTT.

The chain is built from TRBV7-2 and TRBJ2-3; D is perhaps TRBD1 or TRBD2 (6 bases each). Trimming removed 6 bases from V and 0 bases from J, with 13 bases in between. The CDR3 length is 15 residues. The germline gives CDR1 SGHTA, CDR2 FQGNSA. The CDR3 bases are TGTGCCAGCAGATTCGGGGGCGAAAGCACAGATACGCAGTATTTT. Translation: CASRFGGESTDTQYF.

This clone showed up just a few times. The CDR3 DNA follows: TGTGCCAGCAGCCGGACTAGCGGGAGGGTTTACAATGAGCAGTTCTTC. This sequence encodes CASSRTSGRVYNEQFF. This chain joins TRBV7-9 and TRBJ2-1; 15 bases match TRBD2. Germline V lookup: CDR1 SEHNR, CDR2 FQNEAQ (reference sequence). V shed 5 bases and J 4 bases; nucleotides not matched to a gene: 3. The CDR3 contains 16 residues.

This clone was observed a handful of times. The rearrangement uses TRBV7-9 and TRBJ1-2, with 12 bases identical to TRBD1. The CDR3 contains 15 residues. J lost 4 bases, V lost 5 bases, and 5 bases had no gene match. The germline CDR1 and CDR2 sequences are SEHNR and FQNEAQ (reference sequence). The CDR3 spells CASSVGTGGFYGYTF. CDR3 in DNA: TGTGCCAGCAGCGTCGGGACAGGGGGCTTCTATGGCTACACCTTC.

This clone has more than one count but fewer than ten. This chain links TRBV18 with TRBJ2-7, with D perhaps matching TRBD1 (6 bases). Germline CDR1 is KGHSH and CDR2 is LQKENI. The CDR3 runs to 16 residues. The V and J ends lost 1 base and 1 base respectively, with 14 bases between them. In DNA, the CDR3 is TGTGCCAGCTCACCACTTAAGGGGGTAATGTCCTACGAGCAGTACTTC. Protein product: CASSPLKGVMSYEQYF.

The chain combines TRBV7-2 with TRBJ2-3; 12 positions match TRBD2. The V segment lost 1 base and the J segment 6 bases; nucleotides outside the gene matches: 8. CDR3 length: 17 amino acids. Looked up from germline, CDR1 is SGHTA and CDR2 is FQGNSA. The CDR3 loop reads CASSLGILAGGGDTQYF. The CDR3 coding sequence is TGTGCCAGCAGCTTAGGAATTCTAGCGGGAGGGGGGGATACGCAGTATTTT.

A few counts support this clone. This chain links TRBV7-8 with TRBJ2-5, with TRBD2 identical over 7 bases. The germline V gene encodes CDR1 SGHVS and CDR2 FQNEAQ. The CDR3 extends over 14 amino acids. V trimming: 2 bases; J trimming: 4 bases; junction bases outside the gene matches: 4. CDR3 in amino acids: CASSLRTSVETQYF. The CDR3 nucleotides are TGTGCCAGCAGCTTAAGGACTAGTGTAGAGACCCAGTACTTC.

This clone occurred a few times. The chain links TRBV7-8 to TRBJ2-7; the D gene is possibly TRBD1 (5 bases). CDR1 and CDR2 from the germline V gene are SGHVS and FQNEAQ. This CDR3 spans 15 amino acids. The germline V and J ends were trimmed by 1 base and 3 bases, with 13 bases remaining between them. The CDR3 nucleotides are TGTGCCAGCAGCTTAGTAGGCAGCAGGGTCTACGAGCAGTACTTC. Translating gives CASSLVGSRVYEQYF.